These T cell receptor beta chains were read from a single sample in a study of blood T cell repertoires in COVID-19. Produced via immunoSEQ multiplex PCR; TCRdb's table is partial and in-frame only. Among about 480,000 clones listed, 85% to 90% were seen once. Input material: PBMCs or T cells enriched from blood (not recorded which). Receptors originate from a middle-aged woman who had recovered from COVID-19. The CDR3 runs from the conserved cysteine through the conserved F or W. Each record gives: V gene, D gene, clone size, J gene, CDR3 protein, CDR3 DNA. D genes are given only for firm matches. Not every row has a clone size; where given, it reads once, few, many or a size class.

TRBV11-2	TRBD1	few	TRBJ1-2	CASSPETGRYNYGYTF	TGTGCCAGCAGCCCCGAGACAGGGAGATATAACTATGGCTACACCTTC
TRBV9	-	-	TRBJ2-6	CASSVAGAGANVLTF	TGTGCCAGCAGCGTAGCGGGAGCTGGGGCCAACGTCCTGACTTTC
TRBV7-9	TRBD2	-	TRBJ2-7	CASSPGGNRLVGEQYF	TGTGCCAGCAGCCCCGGGGGGAACAGACTCGTTGGCGAGCAGTACTTC
TRBV29-1	TRBD1	-	TRBJ1-4	CSAIRGGNEKLFF	TGCAGCGCCATACGAGGGGGCAATGAAAAACTGTTTTTT
TRBV5-4	TRBD2	few	TRBJ2-7	CASSSGGGTTSYEQYF	TGTGCCAGCAGCTCCGGCGGGGGGACAACGTCCTACGAGCAGTACTTC
TRBV7-9	TRBD1	-	TRBJ1-1	CASSSPGQGATEAFF	TGTGCCAGCAGCTCACCGGGACAGGGGGCCACTGAAGCTTTCTTT
TRBV11-2	TRBD2	once	TRBJ2-1	CASSLWRTSGAPPNEQFF	TGTGCCAGCAGTTTGTGGAGGACTAGCGGGGCCCCCCCAAATGAGCAGTTCTTC
TRBV19	TRBD1	few	TRBJ1-4	CASSIDAQGGKLFF	TGTGCCAGTAGTATAGACGCCCAGGGGGGAAAACTGTTTTTT
TRBV11-3	TRBD1	-	TRBJ2-2	CASSPRDSVYTGELFF	TGTGCCAGCAGCCCCCGGGACAGCGTTTACACCGGGGAGCTGTTTTTT
TRBV6-5	-	few	TRBJ2-1	CASSYSGFPEDEQFF	TGTGCCAGCAGTTACTCCGGTTTCCCGGAGGATGAGCAGTTCTTC
TRBV5-1	TRBD1	-	TRBJ2-1	CASSETGQGALDEQFF	TGCGCCAGCAGCGAAACGGGACAGGGGGCGTTGGATGAGCAGTTCTTC
TRBV3-1/TRBV3-2	-	-	TRBJ1-1	CASRGYDTEAFF	TGTGCCAGCCGGGGATACGACACTGAAGCTTTCTTT
TRBV5-1	-	-	TRBJ1-2	CASSPDRSYGYTF	TGCGCCAGCAGCCCAGACAGAAGCTATGGCTACACCTTC
TRBV18	-	-	TRBJ1-3	CASSPRASSGNTIYF	TGTGCCAGCTCACCACGTGCCAGCTCTGGAAACACCATATATTTT
TRBV19	-	-	TRBJ2-7	CASKGGGYYEQYF	TGTGCCAGTAAAGGAGGGGGCTACTACGAGCAGTACTTC
TRBV7-6	TRBD1	-	TRBJ1-6	CASSLEARGSYNSPLHF	TGTGCCAGCAGCTTAGAGGCCAGGGGGTCCTATAATTCACCCCTCCACTTT
TRBV2	-	-	TRBJ2-5	CASSGKRDSRGETQYF	TGTGCCAGCAGTGGAAAACGGGACTCTCGGGGGGAGACCCAGTACTTC
TRBV9	TRBD2	-	TRBJ2-1	CASSVGLAGNNEQFF	TGTGCCAGCAGCGTAGGACTAGCGGGAAACAATGAGCAGTTCTTC
TRBV9	TRBD2	once	TRBJ2-1	CASSSRGATSGSNEQFF	TGTGCCAGCAGCTCCCGTGGAGCCACTAGCGGGAGTAATGAGCAGTTCTTC
TRBV19	TRBD1	-	TRBJ2-7	CASSRTGTRYEQYF	TGTGCCAGTAGCCGGACAGGGACCCGCTACGAGCAGTACTTC
TRBV19	-	-	TRBJ1-5	CASSIGLQGPQHF	TGTGCCAGTAGTATAGGCCTACAGGGGCCCCAGCATTTT
TRBV5-1	TRBD2	once	TRBJ2-5	CASSLEGLGTSGRKSAETQYF	TGCGCCAGCAGCTTGGAGGGTCTTGGGACTAGCGGGAGGAAGTCAGCAGAGACCCAGTACTTC
TRBV7-8	-	few	TRBJ1-5	CASSLITGLGQPQHF	TGTGCCAGCAGCTTAATTACAGGGCTCGGTCAGCCCCAGCATTTT
TRBV4-2	TRBD2	-	TRBJ2-1	CASSLPLLLAGGAPSYNEQFF	TGTGCCAGCAGCCTGCCCCTTTTGTTAGCGGGAGGCGCACCCTCCTACAATGAGCAGTTCTTC
TRBV6-5	-	once	TRBJ1-1	CASRGQLNTEAFF	TGTGCCAGCAGAGGACAGTTGAACACTGAAGCTTTCTTT
TRBV7-2	-	-	TRBJ2-7	CASSLELEGEQYF	TGTGCCAGCAGCTTAGAGCTGGAGGGAGAGCAGTACTTC
TRBV7-9	TRBD1	few	TRBJ2-7	CASSLDRAFLYEQYF	TGTGCCAGCAGCTTGGACAGGGCCTTTCTCTACGAGCAGTACTTC
TRBV12-3/TRBV12-4	-	-	TRBJ2-7	CASSAQGGEQYF	TGTGCCAGCAGTGCGCAGGGAGGCGAGCAGTACTTC
TRBV7-9	-	-	TRBJ1-3	CASSLATKQSSGNTIYF	TGTGCCAGCAGCTTAGCGACAAAACAGAGCTCTGGAAACACCATATATTTT
TRBV27	TRBD1	-	TRBJ1-1	CASSPRGQGATEAFF	TGTGCCAGCAGTCCAAGGGGACAGGGGGCAACTGAAGCTTTCTTT
TRBV27	-	-	TRBJ2-7	CASSLADTYEQYF	TGTGCCAGCAGTTTGGCGGATACCTACGAGCAGTACTTC
TRBV4-3	TRBD1	-	TRBJ2-5	CASSRTLGQQETQYF	TGCGCCAGCAGCCGAACACTGGGACAGCAAGAGACCCAGTACTTC
TRBV5-1	TRBD1	-	TRBJ2-5	CASSPTGLKETQYF	TGCGCCAGCAGTCCGACAGGGTTAAAGGAGACCCAGTACTTC
TRBV6-5	-	-	TRBJ1-4	CASSYRGAANEKLFF	TGTGCCAGCAGTTACCGGGGGGCGGCTAATGAAAAACTGTTTTTT
TRBV23-1	-	-	TRBJ1-2	CASSQSRDNLLSNYGYTF	TGCGCCAGCAGTCAATCGAGGGATAACCTTCTTTCTAACTATGGCTACACCTTC
TRBV21-1	-	-	TRBJ2-7	CASSKGAGSEQYF	TGTGCCAGCAGCAAAGGGGCGGGGTCCGAGCAGTACTTC
TRBV7-2	TRBD1	-	TRBJ2-7	CASSQRQGQISYEQYF	TGTGCCAGCAGCCAGAGACAGGGACAAATCTCCTACGAGCAGTACTTC
TRBV10-3	TRBD2	few	TRBJ2-1	CATSGAGVGNEQFF	TGTGCCACCTCGGGAGCGGGAGTCGGAAATGAGCAGTTCTTC
TRBV6-5	-	-	TRBJ1-2	CASRVGDYGYTF	TGTGCCAGCAGGGTAGGGGACTACGGCTACACCTTC
TRBV3-1/TRBV3-2	-	-	TRBJ2-7	CASSLGGLDTSYEQYF	TGTGCCAGCAGCCTCGGGGGATTGGACACAAGCTACGAGCAGTACTTC
TRBV7-2	TRBD1	-	TRBJ1-2	CASSSGQGYGYTF	TGTGCCAGCAGCTCGGGACAGGGGTATGGCTACACCTTC
TRBV7-9	-	-	TRBJ1-4	CASSPSRSEKLFF	TGTGCCAGCAGCCCCAGTCGTTCCGAAAAACTGTTTTTT
TRBV4-1	TRBD1	once	TRBJ2-7	CASSQWGTGDYEQYF	TGCGCCAGCAGCCAGTGGGGGACAGGGGATTACGAGCAGTACTTC
TRBV29-1	TRBD1	-	TRBJ1-1	CSVGSGQWNTEAFF	TGCAGCGTTGGATCGGGACAGTGGAACACTGAAGCTTTCTTT
TRBV7-9	-	-	TRBJ1-1	CASSIGHFMNTEAFF	TGTGCCAGCAGCATAGGACATTTCATGAACACTGAAGCTTTCTTT
TRBV6-5	TRBD1	once	TRBJ2-5	CASSPRTGRSETQYF	TGTGCCAGCAGTCCTAGGACAGGACGATCAGAGACCCAGTACTTC
TRBV5-1	TRBD1	-	TRBJ1-1	CASSQGNTGGTEAFF	TGCGCCAGCAGCCAAGGCAATACAGGGGGCACTGAAGCTTTCTTT
TRBV5-1	TRBD2	-	TRBJ2-1	CASSPGLAGWDEQFF	TGCGCCAGCAGCCCGGGACTAGCGGGATGGGATGAGCAGTTCTTC
TRBV10-3	-	-	TRBJ2-7	CAARRAVSYEQYF	TGTGCCGCAAGGCGGGCAGTCTCCTACGAGCAGTACTTC
TRBV7-8	TRBD1	-	TRBJ2-7	CASSFGRGYEQYF	TGTGCCAGCAGCTTCGGCAGGGGGTACGAGCAGTACTTC
TRBV9	TRBD2	-	TRBJ2-2	CASSVAGGSSPGELFF	TGTGCCAGCAGCGTAGCTGGCGGGAGCTCCCCCGGGGAGCTGTTTTTT
TRBV20-1	-	few	TRBJ1-2	CSARADYGYTF	TGCAGTGCTAGGGCAGACTATGGCTACACCTTC
TRBV4-3	TRBD2	-	TRBJ2-1	CASSQDLTSERGSYNEQFF	TGCGCCAGCAGCCAAGACCTTACTAGCGAACGGGGGTCCTACAATGAGCAGTTCTTC
TRBV20-1	-	-	TRBJ1-2	CSAWESGYTF	TGCAGTGCTTGGGAGAGTGGCTACACCTTC
TRBV27	TRBD1	-	TRBJ1-1	CASSNRGGTEAFF	TGTGCCAGCAGTAACAGGGGGGGAACTGAAGCTTTCTTT
TRBV14	-	-	TRBJ1-3	CASSQLSTIYF	TGTGCCAGCAGCCAACTGAGCACCATATATTTT
TRBV5-1	-	few	TRBJ1-1	CASSLGQFQSTEAFF	TGCGCCAGCAGCTTGGGACAGTTTCAGTCTACTGAAGCTTTCTTT
TRBV27	TRBD1	-	TRBJ1-2	CASRQGNYGYTF	TGTGCCAGCAGACAGGGGAACTATGGCTACACCTTC
TRBV30	-	-	TRBJ1-4	CAWSPATNEKLFF	TGTGCCTGGAGTCCTGCAACTAATGAAAAACTGTTTTTT